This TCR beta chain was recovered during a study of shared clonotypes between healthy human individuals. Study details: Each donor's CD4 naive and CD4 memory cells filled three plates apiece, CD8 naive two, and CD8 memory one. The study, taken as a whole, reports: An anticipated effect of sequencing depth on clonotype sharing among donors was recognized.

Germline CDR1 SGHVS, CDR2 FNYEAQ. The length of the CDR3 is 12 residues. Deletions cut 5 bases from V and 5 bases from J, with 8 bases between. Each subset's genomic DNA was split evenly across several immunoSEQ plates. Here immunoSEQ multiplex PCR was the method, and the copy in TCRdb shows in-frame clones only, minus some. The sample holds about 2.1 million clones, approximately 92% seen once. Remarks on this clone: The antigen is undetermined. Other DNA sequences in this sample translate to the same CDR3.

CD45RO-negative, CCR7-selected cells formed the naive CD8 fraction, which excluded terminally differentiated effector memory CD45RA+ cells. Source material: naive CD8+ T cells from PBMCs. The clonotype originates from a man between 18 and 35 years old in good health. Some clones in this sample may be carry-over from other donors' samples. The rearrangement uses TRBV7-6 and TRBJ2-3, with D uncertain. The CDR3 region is CASSPLGDTQYF. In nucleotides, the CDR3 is TGTGCCAGCAGCCCACTCGGAGATACGCAGTATTTT.